This TCR beta chain emerged from a study of immune evolution from preneoplasia to lung adenocarcinoma. Study-wide background: HLA loss of heterozygosity: 5.5% to 8.5% AIS, over 12% MIA, around 33% ADC, none AAH.

The method was immunoSEQ multiplex PCR; TCRdb's version includes in-frame clones alone and lacks a portion of them. The sample shows some 6,200 clones, more than 75% of them seen only once. Regarding this clone: Antigen: not known.

General study findings and limits: T cell clonality was higher in KRAS-mutant than EGFR-mutant or wild-type nodules. Normal lung had highest clonality; later lesions appeared denser, more diverse.

Trimming removed 6 bases from V and 7 bases from J; junction bases left unmatched: 9. Looked up from germline, CDR1 is SEHNR and CDR2 is FQNEAQ (reference sequence). This CDR3 is built from 14 residues. The chain employs TRBV7-9 and TRBJ1-1; the match to TRBD1 covers 9 bases. This TCR was sampled from an older donor with lung adenocarcinoma. The sequenced sample consisted of FFPE lung adenocarcinoma in situ tissue. The CDR3 DNA reads as TGTGCCAGCAGGAATACAGGGGGCTCGGGTGAAGCTTTCTTT. Amino acids: CASRNTGGSGEAFF. Supplemented by reference TRBV7-9 and TRBJ1-1, the full variable domain reads DTGVSQNPRHKITKRGQNVTFRCDPISEHNRLYWYRQTLGQGPEFLTYFQNEAQLEKSRLLSDRFSAERPKGSFSTLEIQRTEQGDSAMYLCASRNTGGSGEAFFGQGTRLTVV.